A selection of T cell receptor beta chains follows, all from one sample in a study of spatial heterogeneity in lung cancer. TCRdb redid the calling of the 5' RACE reads with MiXCR, one entry per CDR3 protein. The sample lists tens of thousands of distinct CDR3 sequences, approximately 8.9% occurring once. This sample comprised PBMCs, obtained at follow-up. These receptors all stem from a female donor with early-stage non-small cell lung cancer. The CDR3 runs from the conserved cysteine through the conserved F or W. D genes are given only for firm matches. Some rows mark clone size as missing; the rest say once, few, many or name a class of expanded clone.

TRBJ1-5 | - | TRBV20-1 | many | TGCAGTGCTAGAGATTGGGGAGCTGTGGGCAATCAGCCCCAGCATTTT | CSARDWGAVGNQPQHF
TRBJ2-7 | TRBD2 | TRBV5-1 | many | TGCGCCAGCAGCCTAGCGGGAGGGCGGTCCTACGAGCAGTACTTC | CASSLAGGRSYEQYF
TRBJ2-1 | TRBD2 | TRBV19 | few | TGTGCCAGTACTGGGGGGGGGACCCAGACATTATACAATGAGCAGTTCTTC | CASTGGGTQTLYNEQFF
TRBJ2-2 | TRBD2 | TRBV10-2 | many | TGCGCCAGCAGTTCCCCGGGACTACACACCGGGGAGCTGTTTTTT | CASSSPGLHTGELFF
TRBJ1-1 | - | TRBV25-1 | few | TGTGCCAGCAGTGGACTCGCCGGGGACACTGAAGCTTTCTTT | CASSGLAGDTEAFF
TRBJ2-1 | - | TRBV6-5 | - | TGTGCCAGTAGTTTGGGACACTCCAGCTCCTACAATGAGCAGTTCTTC | CASSLGHSSSYNEQFF
TRBJ1-5 | TRBD1 | TRBV5-1 | - | TGCGCCAGCAGCCCCGGACAGGGAAGCAATCAGCCCCAGCATTTT | CASSPGQGSNQPQHF
TRBJ2-3 | - | TRBV12-3/TRBV12-4 | many | TGTGCCAGCAGTTCATGGACAGAATCCACAGATACGCAGTATTTT | CASSSWTESTDTQYF
TRBJ2-3 | TRBD1 | TRBV5-1 | - | TGCGCCAGCAGCCTTGGACAGGGGCGCACAGATACGCAGTATTTT | CASSLGQGRTDTQYF
TRBJ2-1 | TRBD2 | TRBV11-2 | - | TGTGCCAGCAGCCCCGGGGAGGGCGGTGAGCAGTTCTTC | CASSPGEGGEQFF
TRBJ1-1 | - | TRBV28 | - | TGTGCCAGCAGGGACGGGGGGATGAACACTGAAGCTTTCTTT | CASRDGGMNTEAFF
TRBJ2-7 | - | TRBV27 | many | TGTGCCAGCAGTTTGGACGGACCCTACGAGCAGTACTTC | CASSLDGPYEQYF
TRBJ1-2 | - | TRBV6-2/TRBV6-3 | - | TGTGCCAGCAGTTACTCATTCGATGGCTACACCTTC | CASSYSFDGYTF
TRBJ2-7 | TRBD2 | TRBV6-6 | many | TGTGCCAGCAGTACTAGCGGGAGCCGCCAGCAGTACTTC | CASSTSGSRQQYF
TRBJ1-2 | - | TRBV7-8 | many | TGTGCCAGCAGCTTAGCGCGCGATGGCTACACCTTC | CASSLARDGYTF
TRBJ2-3 | TRBD2 | TRBV5-1 | many | TGCGCCAGCAGCAAGACTAGCGGGATCGGAGATACGCAGTATTTT | CASSKTSGIGDTQYF
TRBJ2-5 | - | TRBV9 | many | TGTGCCAGCAGCGTAGCGTTCTCACGAAGGGAGACCCAGTACTTC | CASSVAFSRRETQYF
TRBJ1-5 | TRBD1 | TRBV11-1 | few | TGTGCCAGCAGCTTAGAAGGGGGCAAGGATCAGCCCCAGCATTTT | CASSLEGGKDQPQHF
TRBJ2-2 | TRBD2 | TRBV7-8 | few | TGTGCCAGCAGCTTAGGGCTAGCGGGAGTATCCGGGGAGCTGTTTTTT | CASSLGLAGVSGELFF
TRBJ1-1 | - | TRBV4-2 | many | TGTGCCAGCAGCCAGGTTGGAGGGAGTTTGAACACTGAAGCTTTCTTC | CASSQVGGSLNTEAFF
TRBJ2-3 | TRBD2 | TRBV6-5 | many | TGTGCCAGCAAAACCCCGAGAGTGGCTAGCGGGAGGAGGGGCGCAGATACGCAGTATTTT | CASKTPRVASGRRGADTQYF
TRBJ1-1 | - | TRBV20-1 | many | TGCAGTGCTAGAGATCTAGTAAGGGTAGGTGAGAGTGAAGCTTTCTTT | CSARDLVRVGESEAFF